This TCR beta chain was retrieved from a study of OX40 agonist ivuxolimab in advanced cancers. Study-level information: Patients with hepatocellular carcinoma, melanoma, renal cell or head and neck cancer made up the dose-escalation patients. Subjects had a mean age of around 63 years, with a range of roughly 20 to 80; around 80% were male.

Repertoires were generated with immunoSEQ multiplex PCR, while TCRdb's copy carries only in-frame clones and drops some. The sample holds tens of thousands of clones, more than 70% seen once. The length of the CDR3 is 15 residues. Trimming removed 3 bases at V and 4 bases at J, with 12 bases between. Germline CDR1 MGHDK, CDR2 SYGVNS. The genes are TRBV25-1 and TRBJ1-4, with a tentative D call TRBD1 (5 bases). This clonotype was obtained from an adult with an advanced solid tumor such as melanoma, head and neck, liver or kidney cancer. Sample: CD4+ or CD8+ T cells sorted from blood, taken in a trial of the OX40 agonist ivuxolimab. The CDR3 DNA follows: TGTGCCAGCAGTGACAACAGGCGGGGTAATGAAAAACTGTTTTTT. Encoded protein: CASSDNRRGNEKLFF.